These 9 T cell receptor beta chains were all obtained from the same sample, sequenced in a study of T cell repertoires in cytomegalovirus infection. TCRdb reprocessed the reads via MiXCR and lists one record per CDR3 protein. The profile shows 350,000 to 550,000 distinct CDR3 sequences, 30% to 40% of them singletons. The sequencing input was PBMCs. These receptor sequences come from a human donor in good health (CMV status not recorded). Some clones in this sample may be carry-over from other donors' samples.

This clonotype turned up a few times. The chain carries TRBV12-3 or TRBV12-4 and TRBJ1-5; the D gene is possibly TRBD1 (6 bases). Between the trimmed V and J ends, which lost 5 bases and 3 bases, there was a span of 8 bases. This CDR3 spans 13 amino acids. The CDR3, as DNA: TGTGCCAGCAGTGGACAGCACAATCAGCCCCAGCATTTT. This translates into CASSGQHNQPQHF.

This clonotype was counted only a few times. This chain connects TRBV20-1 to TRBJ1-3; TRBD1 might be the D (6 bases). The V gene's germline CDR1 is DFQATT and CDR2 SNEGSKA (reference sequence). This CDR3 spans 13 amino acids. Deletions cut 6 bases from V and 0 bases from J, with 9 bases between. The CDR3 spells CSATDSSGNTIYF. CDR3 nucleotide sequence: TGCAGTGCCACGGACAGCTCTGGAAACACCATATATTTT.

As to this clonotype: Germline and junction disagree at one end, which may indicate a read error. The V and J genes are TRBV7-2 and TRBJ2-3; perhaps TRBD1 as D (6 bases). The CDR3 extends over 16 amino acids. The V gene's germline CDR1 is SGHTA and CDR2 FQGNSA. The CDR3: CASSSGTTLGADMQYF. The DNA of the CDR3 is TGTGCCAGCAGCTCCGGGACAACGCTTGGGGCAGATATGCAGTATTTT.

The V call is TRBV6-5, the J call TRBJ2-5, with D possibly TRBD1 on 5 matching bases. Trimming took 6 bases from V and 4 from J, leaving 12 bases between them. The CDR3 totals 13 residues. In germline, CDR1 is MNHEY, CDR2 SVGAGI. For the CDR3, the DNA is TGTGCCAGCAGAGACGGCAGGGTAGAGACCCAGTACTTC. Its translation is CASRDGRVETQYF.

V and J are TRBV6-2 or TRBV6-3 and TRBJ2-7, with TRBD2 as a possible D gene (6 bases). Germline V gene sequence: CDR1 MNHEY, CDR2 SVGEGT. CDR3 length: 18 amino acids. V was pared by 6 bases and J by 6 bases, with 30 bases between. The DNA for the CDR3 is TGTGCCAGCAGCTACGAATTCCGCGGGGTACTTAGCATGCTCGAGCAGTACTTC. This sequence encodes CASSYEFRGVLSMLEQYF.

About this clonotype itself: A read error may explain this, as a much larger clone is one base away. The V and J genes are TRBV7-3 and TRBJ2-1, with D perhaps TRBD1 or TRBD2 (5 bases each). This CDR3 spans 17 amino acids. Germline V gene sequence: CDR1 SGHTA, CDR2 FQGTGA. This CDR3 is CASSLKGDRSSYNEPFF. In nucleotides, the CDR3 is TGTGCCAGCAGCTTAAAGGGAGACAGAAGCTCCTACAATGAGCCGTTCTTC.

The chain employs TRBV9 and TRBJ2-7, with 9 bases aligning to TRBD1. This CDR3 has 16 amino acids. V trimming: 3 bases; J trimming: 9 bases; junction bases outside the gene matches: 16. Germline values: CDR1 SGDLS, CDR2 YYNGEE. The CDR3 nucleotides are TGTGCCAGCAGCGACAGACCGGGACAGGGTCAGGCAATGCAGTACTTC. Protein product: CASSDRPGQGQAMQYF.

This clonotype was found a few times. The chain uses TRBV11-2 and TRBJ2-3; 12 positions agree with TRBD2. V shed 5 bases, J shed 5 bases, and the junction held 11 bases outside the gene matches. Germline V gives CDR1 SGHAT, CDR2 FQNNGV. The CDR3 is 17 amino acids. CDR3 sequence: CASSHPPGLAGGDTQYF. The CDR3 DNA reads TGTGCCAGCAGCCATCCCCCGGGACTAGCGGGTGGAGATACGCAGTATTTT.

There are many counts of this clonotype. V is TRBV7-9 and J is TRBJ2-7, with D possibly TRBD2 on 6 matching bases. The CDR3 contains 16 residues. The V gene's germline CDR1 is SEHNR and CDR2 FQNEAQ (reference sequence). V dropped 5 bases and J dropped 6 bases, with 23 bases sitting between them. CDR3 sequence: CASSTGTPSGGREQYF. The CDR3, as DNA: TGTGCCAGCAGCACGGGGACTCCGAGCGGAGGGCGCGAGCAGTACTTC.